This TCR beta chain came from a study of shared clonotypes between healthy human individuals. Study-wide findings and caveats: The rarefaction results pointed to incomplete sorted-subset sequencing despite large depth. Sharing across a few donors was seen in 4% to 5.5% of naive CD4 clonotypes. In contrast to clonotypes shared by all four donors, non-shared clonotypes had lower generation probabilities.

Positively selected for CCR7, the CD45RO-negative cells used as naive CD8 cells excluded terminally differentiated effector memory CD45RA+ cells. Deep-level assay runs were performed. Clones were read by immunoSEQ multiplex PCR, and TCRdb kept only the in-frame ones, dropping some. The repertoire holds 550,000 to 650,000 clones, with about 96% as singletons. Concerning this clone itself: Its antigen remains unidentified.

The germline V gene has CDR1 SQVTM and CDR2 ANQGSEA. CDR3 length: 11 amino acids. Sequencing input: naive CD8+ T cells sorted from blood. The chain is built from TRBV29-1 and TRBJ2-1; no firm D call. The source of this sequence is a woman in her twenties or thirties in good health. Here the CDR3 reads CYVASYNEQFF. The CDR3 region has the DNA TGCTACGTAGCATCGTACAATGAGCAGTTCTTC.